This TCR beta chain was identified in a study of OX40 agonist ivuxolimab in advanced cancers. Across the whole study: While on treatment, patients had intravenous ivuxolimab at 0.01 to 10 mg/kg every 2 weeks. Regarding the study as a whole: Researchers did not determine the expanded peripheral T cells' antigen specificity.

On this clone itself: The antigen is not known.

Samples of blood were obtained at baseline, on cycle 4 day 1, and on cycle 7 day 1. Produced via immunoSEQ multiplex PCR; TCRdb's table is partial and in-frame only. Of some 58,000 clones in the sample, about 89% were seen once. The germline gives CDR1 ENHRY, CDR2 SYGVKD. V lost 11 bases and J lost 1, with 11 bases in between. CDR3 length: 12 amino acids. This TCR was recovered from an adult with an advanced solid tumor such as melanoma, head and neck, liver or kidney cancer. Sample: CD4+ or CD8+ T cells sorted from blood, taken in a trial of the OX40 agonist ivuxolimab. This chain connects TRBV10-3 to TRBJ1-1; TRBD1 might be the D (6 bases). The CDR3 DNA follows: TGTGCCTGCGGGACACAGAACACTGAAGCTTTCTTT. Translation: CACGTQNTEAFF.